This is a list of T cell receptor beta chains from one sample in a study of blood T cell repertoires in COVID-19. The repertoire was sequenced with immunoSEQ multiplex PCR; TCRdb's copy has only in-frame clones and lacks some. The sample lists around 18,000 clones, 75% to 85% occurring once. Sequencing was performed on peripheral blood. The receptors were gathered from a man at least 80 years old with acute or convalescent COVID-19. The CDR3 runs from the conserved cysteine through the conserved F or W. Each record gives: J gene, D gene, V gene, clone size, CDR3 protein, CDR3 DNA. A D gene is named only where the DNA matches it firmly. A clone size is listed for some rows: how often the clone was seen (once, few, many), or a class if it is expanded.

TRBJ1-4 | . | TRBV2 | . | CASRNRVATNEKLFF | TGTGCCAGCAGGAACAGGGTGGCAACTAATGAAAAACTGTTTTTT
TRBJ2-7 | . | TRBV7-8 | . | CASSYVETYEQYF | TGTGCCAGCAGCTACGTGGAGACCTACGAGCAGTACTTC
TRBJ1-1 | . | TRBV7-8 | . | CASSLLDTEAFF | TGTGCCAGCAGCTTGTTAGACACTGAAGCTTTCTTT
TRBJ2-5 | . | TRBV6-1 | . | CASSEAGGLGYQETQYF | TGTGCCAGCAGTGAAGCCGGGGGTCTGGGGTACCAAGAGACCCAGTACTTC
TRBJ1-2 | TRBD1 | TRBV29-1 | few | CSVGFGTGGFFNYGYTF | TGCAGCGTGGGCTTCGGGACAGGGGGCTTTTTTAACTATGGCTACACCTTC
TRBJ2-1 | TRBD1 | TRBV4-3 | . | CASSQALGQGDRGEQFF | TGCGCCAGCAGCCAAGCCCTGGGCCAGGGGGACCGAGGTGAGCAGTTCTTC
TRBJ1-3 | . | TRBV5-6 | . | CASSLVRRATTGGNTIYF | TGTGCCAGCAGCTTGGTCCGGAGGGCGACGACGGGGGGAAACACCATATATTTT
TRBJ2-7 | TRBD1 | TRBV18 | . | CASSPRMGTGGDYEQYF | TGTGCCAGCTCACCACGAATGGGAACAGGGGGCGACTACGAGCAGTACTTC
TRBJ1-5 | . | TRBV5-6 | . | CASSYTGNQPQHF | TGTGCCAGCAGCTATACAGGGAATCAGCCCCAGCATTTT
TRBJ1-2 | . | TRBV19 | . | CASSMMSAGYGYTF | TGTGCCAGTAGTATGATGTCGGCAGGGTATGGCTACACCTTC
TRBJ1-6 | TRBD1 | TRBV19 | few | CASSPLRGTGGFGSPLHF | TGTGCCAGTAGCCCCCTCAGGGGGACAGGGGGCTTTGGGTCACCCCTCCACTTT
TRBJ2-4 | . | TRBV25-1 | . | CASSSHQGRAPIQYF | TGTGCCAGCAGTTCACACCAGGGGCGCGCACCCATTCAGTACTTC
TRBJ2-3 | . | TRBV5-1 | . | CASSLVTLSMDTQYF | TGCGCCAGCAGCTTGGTAACTCTTAGCATGGATACGCAGTATTTT
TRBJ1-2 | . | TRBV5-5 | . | CASSLEGYNYGYTF | TGTGCCAGCAGCTTGGAGGGGTATAACTATGGCTACACCTTC
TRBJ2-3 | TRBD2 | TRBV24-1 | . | CATSGRGAGDTQYF | TGTGCCACCAGTGGGCGGGGGGCCGGAGATACGCAGTATTTT
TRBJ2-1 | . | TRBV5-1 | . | CASSKDSLGVNEQFF | TGCGCCAGCAGCAAAGACAGCTTGGGTGTCAATGAGCAGTTCTTC
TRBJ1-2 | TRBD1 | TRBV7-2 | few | CASSSDGQALYGYTF | TGTGCCAGCAGCTCAGATGGACAGGCCCTCTATGGCTACACCTTC
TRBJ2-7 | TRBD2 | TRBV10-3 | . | CAIRSWGGNEQYF | TGTGCCATCAGGAGTTGGGGAGGGAATGAGCAGTACTTC
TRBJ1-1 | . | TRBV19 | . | CASSIQGGTEAFF | TGTGCCAGTAGTATTCAGGGAGGCACTGAAGCTTTCTTT
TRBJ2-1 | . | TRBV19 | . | CASSISGGLGYNEQFF | TGTGCCAGTAGTATATCGGGCGGACTCGGCTACAATGAGCAGTTCTTC
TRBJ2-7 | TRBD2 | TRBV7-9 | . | CASSGTSGAYEQYF | TGTGCCAGCAGCGGGACTAGCGGGGCCTACGAGCAGTACTTC
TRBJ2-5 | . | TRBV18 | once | CASSPGNTQYF | TGTGCCAGCTCACCGGGCAATACCCAGTACTTC
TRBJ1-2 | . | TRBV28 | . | CASSPIQGLGYTF | TGTGCCAGCAGCCCTATCCAGGGGCTGGGCTACACCTTC